The rows below give T cell receptor beta chains drawn from one sample of a study of T cell changes during pregnancy in multiple sclerosis. Libraries were prepared by immunoSEQ multiplex PCR; TCRdb keeps only in-frame clonotypes and omits some of them. The sample carries under 80,000 clones, approximately 91% recorded once. Specimen: peripheral blood, collected in the first trimester of pregnancy. These receptors all stem from a female donor with multiple sclerosis, enrolled in a pregnancy study. CDR3s include the opening cysteine and the closing phenylalanine or tryptophan. D genes are given only for firm matches. Not every row has a clone size; where given, it reads once, few, many or a size class.

size	D	V	J	CDR3	DNA
.	TRBD1	TRBV27	TRBJ2-1	CASSLSPTPGTGIDEQFF	TGTGCCAGCAGTTTATCCCCAACCCCCGGGACAGGGATTGATGAGCAGTTCTTC
medium-sized	TRBD2	TRBV7-2	TRBJ2-5	CASSLMDPGLAAVKETQYF	TGTGCCAGCAGCCTTATGGACCCGGGACTAGCGGCCGTTAAAGAGACCCAGTACTTC
.	TRBD1	TRBV12-5	TRBJ1-5	CASGFGQGAKQPQHF	TGTGCTAGTGGGTTCGGACAGGGGGCAAAGCAGCCCCAGCATTTT
.	TRBD1	TRBV5-4	TRBJ1-2	CASSGQGYGYTF	TGTGCCAGCAGCGGACAGGGGTATGGCTACACCTTC
once	.	TRBV11-2	TRBJ2-7	CASSSPGLVYEQYF	TGTGCCAGCAGCTCTCCGGGACTTGTCTACGAGCAGTACTTC
few	TRBD1	TRBV7-8	TRBJ1-1	CASSLLGRGSTEAFF	TGTGCCAGCAGCTTACTAGGCAGGGGGTCTACTGAAGCTTTCTTT
.	TRBD2	TRBV28	TRBJ2-7	CASSKLAGSYEQYF	TGTGCCAGCAGTAAACTAGCGGGATCCTACGAGCAGTACTTC
.	TRBD1	TRBV4-1	TRBJ2-7	CASSQHGTGTYEQYF	TGCGCCAGCAGCCAACACGGGACAGGGACCTACGAGCAGTACTTC
few	.	TRBV7-6	TRBJ2-4	CASSLAQLSIQYF	TGTGCCAGCAGCTTAGCTCAACTTAGCATTCAGTACTTC
.	TRBD2	TRBV30	TRBJ2-1	CAWGPGLAVVEQFF	TGTGCCTGGGGTCCGGGACTAGCCGTTGTTGAGCAGTTCTTC
.	TRBD2	TRBV27	TRBJ2-6	CASGGRLAGDRGGPSGANVLTF	TGTGCCAGCGGAGGCCGCCTAGCGGGAGATAGAGGGGGCCCCTCTGGGGCCAACGTCCTGACTTTC
.	.	TRBV7-2	TRBJ2-7	CASSLALNLGGEQYF	TGTGCCAGCAGCTTAGCGCTAAATCTGGGGGGCGAGCAGTACTTC
.	TRBD2	TRBV19	TRBJ2-3	CASSPLAGASPGGQYF	TGTGCCAGTTCACCCTTAGCGGGGGCCTCCCCAGGGGGGCAGTATTTT
.	TRBD1	TRBV11-2	TRBJ1-3	CASSLGLHRGQGNTIYF	TGTGCCAGCAGCTTAGGGCTACACAGGGGGCAAGGAAACACCATATATTTT
.	.	TRBV7-2	TRBJ2-4	CASSFNQGNIQYF	TGTGCCAGCAGCTTTAATCAGGGAAACATTCAGTACTTC
few	TRBD1	TRBV19	TRBJ2-3	CASQTGGADTQYF	TGTGCCAGCCAAACAGGGGGCGCGGATACGCAGTATTTT
once	.	TRBV5-1	TRBJ2-5	CASSSEAGPQETQYF	TGCGCCAGCAGCTCGGAGGCTGGCCCTCAAGAGACCCAGTACTTC
.	TRBD1	TRBV4-3	TRBJ1-1	CASSQEPQGANTEAFF	TGCGCCAGCAGCCAAGAACCTCAGGGGGCGAACACTGAAGCTTTCTTT
.	TRBD2	TRBV9	TRBJ2-7	CASSVGLAGAYEQYF	TGTGCCAGCAGCGTCGGACTAGCGGGGGCCTACGAGCAGTACTTC
once	.	TRBV11-2	TRBJ2-5	CASSLEGGTSPQETQYF	TGTGCCAGCAGCTTAGAAGGCGGCACTAGCCCCCAAGAGACCCAGTACTTC
.	TRBD2	TRBV19	TRBJ2-1	CASSRLAGDNEQFF	TGTGCCAGTAGTCGGTTAGCGGGGGACAATGAGCAGTTCTTC
.	.	TRBV11-2	TRBJ1-4	CASSLGGTNEKLFF	TGTGCCAGCAGCTTAGGCGGGACTAATGAAAAACTGTTTTTT
.	.	TRBV7-8	TRBJ2-7	CASSLKEAGTYEQYF	TGTGCCAGCAGCTTGAAAGAGGCGGGAACCTACGAGCAGTACTTC
.	.	TRBV28	TRBJ2-3	CASRRQSTDTQYF	TGTGCCAGCAGGCGACAGTCCACAGATACGCAGTATTTT
.	.	TRBV5-1	TRBJ1-3	CASSIGAPSGNTIYF	TGCGCCAGCAGCATTGGGGCACCCTCTGGAAACACCATATATTTT
many	.	TRBV2	TRBJ2-5	CASSRDTQETQYF	TGTGCCAGCAGTAGGGACACCCAAGAGACCCAGTACTTC
.	.	TRBV5-4	TRBJ2-3	CASSPGAKSDTQYF	TGTGCCAGCAGCCCTGGAGCTAAGTCAGATACGCAGTATTTT
once	.	TRBV7-9	TRBJ2-3	CASSLDSYQDTQYF	TGTGCCAGCAGCTTAGACAGTTACCAAGATACGCAGTATTTT
.	TRBD1	TRBV7-9	TRBJ1-1	CASSPRDSAAEAFF	TGTGCCAGCAGCCCCAGGGACAGCGCCGCGGAAGCTTTCTTT
.	TRBD1	TRBV14	TRBJ2-5	CASSQDARGQETQYF	TGTGCCAGCAGCCAAGACGCCAGGGGGCAAGAGACCCAGTACTTC
few	.	TRBV30	TRBJ1-1	CAWVPVPKGTEAFF	TGTGCCTGGGTCCCGGTCCCCAAGGGGACTGAAGCTTTCTTT
.	TRBD1	TRBV7-2	TRBJ1-1	CASSGDRVNTEAFF	TGTGCCAGCAGCGGAGACAGGGTAAACACTGAAGCTTTCTTT
.	.	TRBV19	TRBJ1-1	CASSWGRGNTEAFF	TGTGCCAGTAGTTGGGGCCGTGGGAACACTGAAGCTTTCTTT
.	TRBD1	TRBV5-6	TRBJ2-7	CASSSQGWPTYEQYF	TGTGCCAGCAGCTCACAGGGGTGGCCAACCTACGAGCAGTACTTC
.	TRBD1	TRBV7-3	TRBJ1-2	CASSLVGQRDGYTF	TGTGCCAGCAGCTTAGTGGGACAGAGGGATGGCTACACCTTC
.	TRBD1	TRBV18	TRBJ2-6	CASSSGGAGANVLTF	TGTGCCAGCTCTTCAGGGGGCGCTGGGGCCAACGTCCTGACTTTC
.	TRBD1	TRBV5-1	TRBJ2-7	CASSGQGGYEQYF	TGCGCCAGCTCGGGACAGGGAGGCTACGAGCAGTACTTC
.	.	TRBV28	TRBJ1-2	CASSHRDIGYTF	TGTGCCAGCAGTCACCGGGACATTGGCTACACCTTC
few	.	TRBV7-2	TRBJ1-1	CASSLGGIRVAFF	TGTGCCAGCAGCCTCGGAGGGATAAGGGTAGCTTTCTTT
.	TRBD2	TRBV9	TRBJ2-2	CASSVGAGGKAGELFF	TGTGCCAGCAGCGTAGGGGCGGGAGGGAAGGCCGGGGAGCTGTTTTTT
.	.	TRBV6-6	TRBJ2-1	CASSYTTEPTRNEQFF	TGTGCCAGCAGTTACACGACGGAGCCGACCCGAAATGAGCAGTTCTTC
.	TRBD2	TRBV18	TRBJ2-3	CASSPRSGLAADTQYF	TGTGCCAGCTCACCCCGGAGTGGGCTAGCGGCGGATACGCAGTATTTT
.	.	TRBV2	TRBJ1-6	CASSGSTGGNSPLHF	TGTGCCAGCAGTGGATCTACAGGTGGGAATTCACCCCTCCACTTT
.	TRBD1	TRBV5-6	TRBJ1-1	CATHNRGHTEAFF	TGTGCCACCCACAACAGGGGGCACACTGAAGCTTTCTTT
.	.	TRBV2	TRBJ1-4	CASRIDSLNEKLFF	TGTGCCAGCAGAATCGACAGCCTTAATGAAAAACTGTTTTTT
.	TRBD2	TRBV7-2	TRBJ2-5	CASSPSGRAGETQYF	TGTGCCAGCAGCCCCAGCGGGAGGGCCGGAGAGACCCAGTACTTC
.	.	TRBV5-1	TRBJ1-1	CASSFEGMNTEAFF	TGCGCCAGCAGCTTCGAGGGTATGAACACTGAAGCTTTCTTT
.	TRBD1	TRBV5-1	TRBJ2-1	CASGGQGAPEQFF	TGCGCCAGCGGGGGACAGGGGGCGCCTGAGCAGTTCTTC
.	.	TRBV2	TRBJ2-3	CASTLATDTQYF	TGTGCCAGCACACTAGCAACAGATACGCAGTATTTT
.	TRBD1	TRBV2	TRBJ1-4	CASSQGQGREKLFF	TGTGCCAGCAGTCAGGGACAGGGCCGCGAAAAACTGTTTTTT